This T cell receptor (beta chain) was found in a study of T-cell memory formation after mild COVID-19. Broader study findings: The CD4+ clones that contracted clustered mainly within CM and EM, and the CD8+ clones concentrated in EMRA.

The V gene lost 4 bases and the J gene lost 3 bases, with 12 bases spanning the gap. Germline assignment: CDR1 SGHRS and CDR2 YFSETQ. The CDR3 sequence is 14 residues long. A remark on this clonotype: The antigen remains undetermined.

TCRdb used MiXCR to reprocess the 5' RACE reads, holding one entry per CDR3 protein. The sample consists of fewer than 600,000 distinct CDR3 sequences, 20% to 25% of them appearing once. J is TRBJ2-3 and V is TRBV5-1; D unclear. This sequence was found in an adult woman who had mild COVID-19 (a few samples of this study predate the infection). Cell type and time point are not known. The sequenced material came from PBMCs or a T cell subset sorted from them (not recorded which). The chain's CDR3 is CASSLGWATDTQYF. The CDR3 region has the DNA TGCGCCAGCAGCCTCGGATGGGCGACAGATACGCAGTATTTT.